Listed here are 10 T cell receptor beta chains from one sample, sequenced in a study of blood T cell repertoires in COVID-19 (TCRdb year 2020). The library was generated by the immunoSEQ multiplex PCR assay. This immuneACCESS table, as held by TCRdb, lists in-frame sequences with V and J called but not all clones. Of the missing ones, under half trace to an unresolved V gene in checked studies; the others have no known cause. Counted in this sample were about 54,000 clones; about nine tenths of them appeared once. Jointly, the top ten make up over 7.5% of the sample. Specimen: peripheral blood. These receptor sequences come from a man in his fifties with active COVID-19.

The V call is TRBV19, the J call TRBJ1-6; TRBD1 aligns across 10 bases. Germline assignment: CDR1 LNHDA and CDR2 SQIVND (reference sequence). V lost 6 bases and J lost 7; bases outside the gene matches: 6. The CDR3 extends over 15 amino acids. CDR3 amino acids: CASRDRGSLNSPLHF. The CDR3, as DNA: TGTGCCAGTAGGGACAGGGGGAGCCTCAATTCACCCCTCCACTTT. The full variable domain, completed using reference TRBV19 and TRBJ1-6, is DGGITQSPKYLFRKEGQNVTLSCEQNLNHDAMYWYRQDPGQGLRLIYYSQIVNDFQKGDIAEGYSVSREKKESFPLTVTSAQKNPTAFYLCASRDRGSLNSPLHFGNGTRLTVT.

The chain combines TRBV5-4 with TRBJ1-1; TRBD1 agrees at 7 bases. Germline assignment: CDR1 SGHNT and CDR2 YYREEE (reference sequence). There are 13 residues in the CDR3. The junction had 2 bases not matched to a gene; V was cut back by 4 bases and J by 2 bases. The CDR3 spells CASSQGGNTEAFF. CDR3 DNA sequence: TGTGCCAGCAGCCAAGGGGGCAACACTGAAGCTTTCTTT.

Only one count was recorded for this clone. The CDR3 region has the DNA TGCGCCAGCAGCATAAACACCGGGACAGACTATGGCTACACCTTC. It translates to CASSINTGTDYGYTF. This chain connects TRBV5-1 to TRBJ1-2, with TRBD1 matching 7 bases. The CDR3 contains 15 residues. Germline V lookup: CDR1 SGHRS, CDR2 YFSETQ. With 4 bases clipped from V and 3 bases from J, the junction kept 9 bases outside the gene matches. The variable domain in full, completed from reference TRBV5-1 and TRBJ1-2, reads KAGVTQTPRYLIKTRGQQVTLSCSPISGHRSVSWYQQTPGQGLQFLFEYFSETQRNKGNFPGRFSGRQFSNSRSEMNVSTLELGDSALYLCASSINTGTDYGYTFGSGTRLTVV.

This chain links TRBV6-2 or TRBV6-3 with TRBJ2-7; 10 positions match TRBD1. V gave up 5 bases and J gave up 6 bases; unmatched junction bases: 13. In germline, CDR1 is MNHEY, CDR2 SVGEGT. The CDR3 is made up of 16 amino acids. The CDR3 DNA reads as TGTGCCAGCAGTCCCCCCCCCGGGACAGGGGCCTCCGAGCAGTACTTC. It codes for CASSPPPGTGASEQYF.

The rearrangement links TRBV12-3 or TRBV12-4 to TRBJ2-5, with 10 bases matching TRBD1. The CDR3 extends over 13 amino acids. The V gene end was trimmed by 6 bases and the J gene end by 5 bases; junction bases not matched to a gene: 3. The CDR3 DNA is TGTGCCAGCAGCCAGGGACAGGGGGAGACCCAGTACTTC. This gives the protein CASSQGQGETQYF.

The chain recombines TRBV30 with TRBJ2-5; D uncertain. The length of the CDR3 is 14 residues. Per the germline V gene, CDR1 is GTSNPN and CDR2 is SVGIG (reference sequence). V was cut by 1 base and J by 5 bases, with 14 bases left in between. CDR3 in DNA: TGTGCCTGGAGTGGATCTAGGCTCCGGGAGACCCAGTACTTC. Its translation is CAWSGSRLRETQYF.

The chain recombines TRBV6-2 or TRBV6-3 with TRBJ2-1; tentative D call: TRBD1 (6 bases). V lost 5 bases and J lost 6, with 14 bases in between. Per germline, CDR1 MNHEY and CDR2 SVGEGT. This CDR3 contains 14 residues. The CDR3 reads CASSHQTGLNEQFF. The CDR3, as DNA: TGTGCCAGCAGTCATCAGACAGGCCTCAATGAGCAGTTCTTC.

The rearrangement links TRBV7-2 to TRBJ1-2; 7 bases align to TRBD1. The V gene's germline CDR1 is SGHTA and CDR2 FQGNSA. The CDR3 loop spans 14 amino acids. V dropped 5 bases and J dropped 3; count of bases not matched to a gene: 6. The CDR3 DNA follows: TGTGCCAGCAGCCCCGGAGGGGGCGACTATGGCTACACCTTC. Its translation is CASSPGGGDYGYTF.

This clone was recorded once. This chain uses TRBV28 with TRBJ1-4; maybe TRBD1 (6 bases). Trimming pared 2 bases from V and 4 bases from J, leaving 8 bases between. The V gene's germline CDR1 is MDHEN and CDR2 SYDVKM. The CDR3 contains 14 residues. The CDR3 nucleotides are TGTGCCAGCAGTTTAGGACAGAATAATGAAAAACTGTTTTTT. Translation gives CASSLGQNNEKLFF.

This chain links TRBV4-1 with TRBJ2-7; 8 bases are a match to TRBD2. The V and J ends lost 3 bases and 2 bases, in that order; junction bases with no gene match: 9. The germline V gene has CDR1 MGHRA and CDR2 YSYEKL. The CDR3 is 16 residues long. CDR3 amino acids: CASSQSMSGGTYEQYF. The CDR3 coding sequence is TGCGCCAGCAGCCAGTCTATGAGCGGGGGAACCTACGAGCAGTACTTC.